The clone carrying this TCR beta chain occurred a few times. The antigen is unknown. This sample stems from a study of blood T cells in healthy people across ages. The overall study: Per two T cells, about one barcoded beta molecule was captured through template switching.

V lost 0 bases and J 8 bases, leaving 16 bases between the germline ends. The CDR3 contains 15 residues. Germline V gives CDR1 SGHTA, CDR2 FQGNSA. Findings and limits, study-wide: Diversity figures based on one million T cells were deemed too low.

Together with a sample-barcoded 5' primer, a J-beta primer mix was included in a second PCR lasting about 7 to 11 cycles. Each of the samples gave a minimum of 2.5 million paired-end reads that contained CDR3. Each CDR3 protein is one row after TCRdb ran MiXCR on the 5' RACE reads. The sample holds about a million distinct CDR3 sequences; roughly 43% are singletons and the top ten take roughly 12%. This chain connects TRBV7-2 to TRBJ1-2, with a possible D match to TRBD1 (6 bases). Sequencing used blood. The sequence was obtained from a man younger than 40 in good health. The CDR3 is CASSLATRGAGGYTF. The CDR3, as DNA: TGTGCCAGCAGCTTAGCTACACGGGGGGCGGGCGGCTACACCTTC. Full variable domain (missing parts from reference TRBV7-2 and TRBJ1-2): GAGVSQSPSNKVTEKGKDVELRCDPISGHTALYWYRQSLGQGLEFLIYFQGNSAPDKSGLPSDRFSAERTGGSVSTLTIQRTQQEDSAVYLCASSLATRGAGGYTFGSGTRLTVV.